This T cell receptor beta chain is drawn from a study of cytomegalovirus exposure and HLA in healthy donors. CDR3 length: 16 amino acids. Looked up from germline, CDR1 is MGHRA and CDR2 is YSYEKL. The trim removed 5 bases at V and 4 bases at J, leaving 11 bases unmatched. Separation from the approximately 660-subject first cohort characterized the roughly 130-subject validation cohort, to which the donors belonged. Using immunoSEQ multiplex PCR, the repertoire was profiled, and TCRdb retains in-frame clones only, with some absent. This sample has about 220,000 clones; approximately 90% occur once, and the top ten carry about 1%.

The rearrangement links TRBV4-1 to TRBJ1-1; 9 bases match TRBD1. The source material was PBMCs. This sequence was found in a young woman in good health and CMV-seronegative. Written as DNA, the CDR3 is TGCGCCAGCAGCTCCCAGGACAGGGGTTACGGCACTGAAGCTTTCTTT. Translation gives CASSSQDRGYGTEAFF.